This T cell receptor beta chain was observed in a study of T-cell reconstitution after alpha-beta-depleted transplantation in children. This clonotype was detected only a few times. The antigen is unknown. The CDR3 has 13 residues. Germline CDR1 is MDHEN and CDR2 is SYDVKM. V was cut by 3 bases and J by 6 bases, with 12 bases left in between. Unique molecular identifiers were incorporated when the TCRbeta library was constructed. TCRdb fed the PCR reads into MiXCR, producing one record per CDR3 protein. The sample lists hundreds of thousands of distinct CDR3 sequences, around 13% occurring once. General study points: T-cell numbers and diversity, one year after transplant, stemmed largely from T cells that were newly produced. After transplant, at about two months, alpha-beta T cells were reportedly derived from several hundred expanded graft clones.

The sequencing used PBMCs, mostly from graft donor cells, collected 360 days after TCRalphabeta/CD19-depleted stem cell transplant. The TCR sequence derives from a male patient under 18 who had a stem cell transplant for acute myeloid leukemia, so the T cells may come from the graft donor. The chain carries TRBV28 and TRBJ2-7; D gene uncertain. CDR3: CASSLARKGEQYF. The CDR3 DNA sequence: TGTGCCAGCAGTTTGGCTAGAAAAGGCGAGCAGTACTTC.